This paragraph reports one TCR beta chain. Its antigen is unknown. This sample stems from a study of T cell responses to AZD1222 COVID-19 vaccine. The germline V gene has CDR1 MNHEY and CDR2 SMNVEV (reference sequence). V lost 8 bases, J lost 3 bases, and 15 bases lay in between. The CDR3 is 14 residues long. General observations from the study: Among the donors, most were white British and more were female, and clonal diversity was possibly underestimated.

The protocol was immunoSEQ multiplex PCR, while the TCRdb copy is restricted to in-frame clones and leaves out a portion. The sample yields about 130,000 clones, about nine tenths seen once. The V call is TRBV27, the J call TRBJ2-3; unclear D gene. This TCR was recovered from an adult in good health. The material was peripheral blood, obtained on day 0 of MenACWY control vaccination. The CDR3 reads CASSPRTPTDTQYF. DNA of the CDR3: TGTGCCAGCTCCCCTCGAACTCCAACAGATACGCAGTATTTT.